These 9 T cell receptor beta chains share one sample of origin, sequenced in a study of T-cell memory formation after mild COVID-19. TCRdb processed the 5' RACE reads anew with MiXCR; each CDR3 protein has one entry. The data contain 410,000 or so distinct CDR3 sequences, under 25% of them singletons. Sequencing was performed on PBMCs or a T cell subset sorted from them (not recorded which). All receptors derive from an adult woman who had mild COVID-19 (a few samples of this study predate the infection). Cell type and time point are not known.

This clonotype has only a few counts. The V and J genes are TRBV11-3 and TRBJ1-4; D gene uncertain. From germline, CDR1 is SGHNT and CDR2 YENEEA. CDR3 length: 15 residues. The germline V and J ends were trimmed by 5 bases and 4 bases, with 14 bases remaining between them. CDR3 region: CASSKSGVSNEKLFF. The CDR3 nucleotides are TGTGCCAGCAGCAAAAGTGGGGTCAGTAATGAAAAACTGTTTTTT. The variable domain in full, with the rest retrieved from reference TRBV11-3 and TRBJ1-4, is EAGVVQSPRYKIIEKKQPVAFWCNPISGHNTLYWYLQNLGQGPELLIRYENEEAVDDSQLPKDRFSAERLKGVDSTLKIQPAELGDSAVYLCASSKSGVSNEKLFFGSGTQLSVL.

This clonotype was detected only once. The chain couples TRBV12-3 or TRBV12-4 to TRBJ2-2; 8 bases line up with TRBD2. The ends lost 5 bases at V and 0 bases at J; junction bases unmatched: 8. There are 17 residues in the CDR3. In DNA, the CDR3 is TGTGCCAGCAGTCCAACGGAGCGGGAGTCGAACACCGGGGAGCTGTTTTTT. Translating it yields CASSPTERESNTGELFF.

The rearrangement uses TRBV4-1 and TRBJ2-7, with 9 bases lining up with TRBD1. The CDR3 has 16 amino acids. The V and J ends lost 2 bases and 3 bases, in that order; junction bases with no gene match: 8. CDR1 MGHRA and CDR2 YSYEKL come from the germline V gene. The chain's CDR3 is CASSQSPTGGIYEQYF. The CDR3 DNA sequence: TGCGCCAGCAGCCAATCCCCGACAGGGGGGATCTACGAGCAGTACTTC.

The rearrangement links TRBV5-4 to TRBJ2-5; a weak D match, TRBD2 (6 bases). Trimming pared 6 bases from V and 2 bases from J, leaving 11 bases between. CDR3 size: 13 residues. Germline V gene data show CDR1 as SGHNT and CDR2 as YYREEE (reference sequence). The CDR3 DNA sequence: TGTGCCAGCAAACTAGCCCCACAAGAGACCCAGTACTTC. Translated: CASKLAPQETQYF.

This clonotype showed up just a few times. J is TRBJ2-5 and V is TRBV29-1; 9 nucleotides agree with TRBD1. Trimming cost V 6 bases and J 2 bases; bases outside gene matches: 1. Germline loops: CDR1 SQVTM, CDR2 ANQGSEA. The CDR3 spans 12 residues. DNA of the CDR3: TGCAGCGTGGACAGGGGACAAGAGACCCAGTACTTC. The encoded protein is CSVDRGQETQYF.

The CDR3 protein is CASSYPGQMNTEAFF. CDR3 nucleotide sequence: TGTGCCAGCAGTTACCCCGGACAGATGAACACTGAAGCTTTCTTT. The gene calls are TRBV6-6 and TRBJ1-1, with D tentatively TRBD1 (6 bases). V lost 2 bases and J lost 0, with 10 bases in between. The CDR3 is 15 amino acids. Germline V gene sequence: CDR1 MNHNY, CDR2 SVGAGI (reference sequence).

A single count supports this clonotype. The chain joins TRBV4-1 to TRBJ2-7, with D hard to call. Germline V gene data show CDR1 as MGHRA and CDR2 as YSYEKL. The germline V and J ends were trimmed by 0 bases and 2 bases, with 8 bases remaining between them. The CDR3 consists of 14 residues. CDR3 loop: CASSQERVAYEQYF. In nucleotides, the CDR3 is TGCGCCAGCAGCCAAGAACGAGTAGCCTACGAGCAGTACTTC.

This clonotype has just a few counts. The genes are TRBV3-1 and TRBJ2-7, with D perhaps TRBD2 (5 bases). Per the germline V gene, CDR1 is LGHDT and CDR2 is YNNKEL (reference sequence). The CDR3 runs 15 residues. V gave up 5 bases and J gave up 4 bases, with 18 bases separating them. Here the CDR3 reads CASSEFAGGPYEQYF. The CDR3 DNA reads as TGTGCCAGCAGCGAGTTCGCCGGAGGACCGTACGAGCAGTACTTC.

The chain has TRBV7-6 and TRBJ2-7; D is possibly TRBD1 (6 bases). Trimming cost V 5 bases and J 3 bases, with 14 bases left between them. This CDR3 has 14 residues. Germline V gene data show CDR1 as SGHVS and CDR2 as FNYEAQ. CDR3 DNA: TGTGCCAGCAGCCCCGCAACAGGGATCTACGAGCAGTACTTC. Its protein product is CASSPATGIYEQYF.